This T cell receptor (beta chain) was sequenced during a study of Siglec-9 on CD8 T cells in melanoma (dated by TCRdb to the late 2010s). A note on the overall study: The study investigated Siglec-9 expression on CD8+ T cells and the role of Siglec-9 in regulating T cells in the melanoma tumor microenvironment. What the authors observed across the whole study: Siglec-9 was reported to mark and regulate an effector memory CD8+ T-cell subset that appeared to accumulate within melanoma tumors.

Library construction relied on the immunoSEQ multiplex PCR assay. TCRdb obtained this table from immuneACCESS and retained in-frame rearrangements with V and J assigned. These tables miss some clones; where compared with another copy, unresolved V genes account for less than half of the shortfall, and the remainder is unexplained. For this sample the table gives tens of thousands of clones, of which 75% to 85% were detected only once. The top ten constitute under 6.5% of the sample. The CDR3 numbers 14 residues from cysteine through phenylalanine. Just CDR3 DNA is preserved here, 42 bases in frame from base 1. V is cut by 2 bases and J by 4 bases, and the space between the germline ends is 10 bases. The germline V gene (reference sequence) yields MNHEY for CDR1 and SMNVEV for CDR2. Points on this clone: Its antigen has not been determined. One base away there is no much larger clone; base qualities are not given.

This chain is built from TRBV27 and TRBJ2-3, with TRBD1 as a weak D call on 6 bases. Sequencing was done on a sample of Siglec-9- CD8+ T cells sorted from blood. Explained via the paper, the cell subset or site label denotes: CD8 T cells lacking Siglec-9. This clonotype was obtained from a human donor in good health. The CDR3 in this case is CASSLSRGADTQYF. The nucleotides read TGTGCCAGCAGTTTAAGCAGGGGTGCAGATACGCAGTATTTT.